The sequence of this T cell receptor (beta chain) was determined in a study of cytomegalovirus exposure and HLA in healthy donors. General study results and limits: Later analysis associated a missense DCLRE1C variant with TCR beta V- and J-gene trimming. Listed as cytomegalovirus-associated were 150 to 200 TCR beta chains.

Primers: 60 Vbeta forward and 13 Jbeta reverse. This table comes from immunoSEQ multiplex PCR, and its TCRdb copy is limited to in-frame clones, with some not included. The repertoire has around 180,000 clones, almost 85% of them found once; the top ten carry more than 0.5%. Losses at the gene ends were 6 bases for V and 2 bases for J; bases not matched to a gene: 6. The CDR3 has 14 amino acids. Per the germline V gene, CDR1 is SQVTM and CDR2 is ANQGSEA. With regard to this clone: Its cognate antigen is unknown.

The receptor's source is a woman in her forties or fifties in good health and CMV-seronegative. V and J are TRBV29-1 and TRBJ2-3, with 9 bases identical to TRBD1. Sequencing was carried out using PBMCs. The CDR3 coding sequence is TGCAGCGTCACACGGACAGGGGACACAGATACGCAGTATTTT. Its translation: CSVTRTGDTDTQYF.